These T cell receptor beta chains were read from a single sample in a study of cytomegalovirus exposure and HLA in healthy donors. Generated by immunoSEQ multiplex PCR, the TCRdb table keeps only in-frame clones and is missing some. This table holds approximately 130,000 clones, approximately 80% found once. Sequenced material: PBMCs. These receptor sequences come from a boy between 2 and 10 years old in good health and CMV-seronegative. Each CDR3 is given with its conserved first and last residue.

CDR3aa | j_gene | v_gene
CASSEGGGGYTF | TRBJ1-2 | TRBV6-1
CASSSLAGGNTGELFF | TRBJ2-2 | TRBV5-4
CASSQDGRAFSGNTIYF | TRBJ1-3 | TRBV4-1
CASSRRGEDYSNQPQHF | TRBJ1-5 | TRBV7-2
CASRGQGPPDTQYF | TRBJ2-3 | TRBV19
CASSQERLAGGRRAYEQYF | TRBJ2-7 | TRBV4-2
CSAAGNAEAFF | TRBJ1-1 | TRBV29-1
CASSTWTSGSTDTQYF | TRBJ2-3 | TRBV5-8
CASSLTGTTDTQYF | TRBJ2-3 | TRBV7-3
CAIGGTSGGDKDNEQFF | TRBJ2-1 | TRBV10-3
CASSQERAGLELDTQYF | TRBJ2-3 | TRBV4-1
CASSPTGPSGNTIYF | TRBJ1-3 | TRBV2
CAWSTYSQGNQPQHF | TRBJ1-5 | TRBV30
CASSLGTSGGETQYF | TRBJ2-5 | TRBV5-1